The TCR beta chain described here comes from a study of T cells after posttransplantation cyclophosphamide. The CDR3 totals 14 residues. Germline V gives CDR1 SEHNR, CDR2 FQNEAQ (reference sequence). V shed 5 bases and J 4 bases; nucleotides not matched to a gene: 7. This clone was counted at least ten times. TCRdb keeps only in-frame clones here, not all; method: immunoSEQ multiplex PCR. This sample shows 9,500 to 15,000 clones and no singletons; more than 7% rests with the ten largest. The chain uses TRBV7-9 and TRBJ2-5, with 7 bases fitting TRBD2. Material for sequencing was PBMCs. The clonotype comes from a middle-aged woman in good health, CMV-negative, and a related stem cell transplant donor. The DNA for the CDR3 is TGTGCCAGCAGCGGAACTAGCGTAGTAGAGACCCAGTACTTC. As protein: CASSGTSVVETQYF.